This TCR beta chain came from a study of OX40 agonist ivuxolimab in advanced cancers. For the study at large: Dose-escalation cases comprised hepatocellular carcinoma, melanoma, renal cell or head and neck cancer. Cohort: about 80% men, mean age approximately 60, aged roughly 20 to 79.

The protocol was immunoSEQ multiplex PCR, while the TCRdb copy is restricted to in-frame clones and leaves out a portion. The sample records tens of thousands of clones, just over 90% being singletons. As regards this clone: Its antigen is unknown.

Findings and limits, study-wide: On average, a greater number of expanded clones characterised CD8+ T cells relative to CD4+. Normalized expansion of T-cell clones was also low for some nonresponders.

The CDR3 loop spans 16 amino acids. Germline lookup yields CDR1 SEHNR and CDR2 FQNEAQ (reference sequence). Trimming removed 5 bases from V and 0 bases from J; junction bases left unmatched: 9. The receptor was isolated from an adult with an advanced solid tumor such as melanoma, head and neck, liver or kidney cancer. The source material was CD4+ or CD8+ T cells sorted from blood, sampled in a trial of the OX40 agonist ivuxolimab. The V and J genes are TRBV7-9 and TRBJ2-7; 8 bases are a match to TRBD1. The CDR3 region has the DNA TGTGCCAGCAGCGCTGGACAGGGAAAAAGCTCCTACGAGCAGTACTTC. Translating it yields CASSAGQGKSSYEQYF.